The 29 T cell receptor beta chains below come from one sample, sequenced in a study of identical twins. TCRdb redid the calling of the 5' RACE reads with MiXCR, one entry per CDR3 protein. Here the sample spans about 1.7 million distinct CDR3 sequences, around a third being singletons. The sequenced material came from cord blood. Receptor source: a newborn girl in good health.

The rearrangement joins TRBV7-2 to TRBJ2-1; D is ambiguous. The J call may be mistaken, given a closer DNA end match to TRBJ2-7. The CDR3 runs 14 residues. CDR1 and CDR2 (germline): SGHTA, FQGNSA. The CDR3 nucleotides read TGTGCCAGCAGCTTAGAGGTTCGGGTGAATGAGCAGTACTTC. Translated, it gives CASSLEVRVNEQYF.

The J gene is TRBJ1-6, the V gene TRBV7-2; D remains unclear. The CDR3 extends over 13 amino acids. The germline CDR1 and CDR2 sequences are SGHTA and FQGNSA. V shed 8 bases and J shed 4 bases, with 9 bases lying between them. CDR3: CASGRVYNSPLHF. DNA for the CDR3: TGTGCCAGCGGCCGGGTTTATAATTCACCCCTCCACTTT.

The chain couples TRBV24-1 to TRBJ2-1; no definite D call. V lost 1 base and J 6 bases, leaving 3 bases between the germline ends. The CDR3 has 12 amino acids. In germline, CDR1 is KGHDR, CDR2 SFDVKD. In DNA, the CDR3 is TGTGCCACCAGTGATTTCCCCAATGAGCAGTTCTTC. Translation: CATSDFPNEQFF.

The chain joins TRBV3-1 to TRBJ2-2; no definite D call. This CDR3 has 14 residues. Trimming shortened V by 4 bases and J by 3 bases, and 9 bases separated the two germline ends. Germline values: CDR1 LGHDT, CDR2 YNNKEL (reference sequence). CDR3 nucleotide sequence: TGTGCCAGCAGCCCACCCTTTGACACCGGGGAGCTGTTTTTT. This gives the protein CASSPPFDTGELFF.

The chain links TRBV24-1 to TRBJ2-3; no definite D call. The CDR3 length is 14 residues. Germline CDR1 and CDR2: KGHDR and SFDVKD. V was clipped by 4 bases and J by 1 base, with 8 bases between them. The CDR3 loop reads CATSDATGTDTQYF. CDR3 coding DNA: TGTGCCACCAGTGACGCCACTGGCACAGATACGCAGTATTTT.

The chain employs TRBV20-1 and TRBJ2-2; D is ambiguous. Per the germline V gene, CDR1 is DFQATT and CDR2 is SNEGSKA (reference sequence). The germline V and J ends were trimmed by 2 bases and 6 bases, with 7 bases remaining between them. CDR3 length: 12 amino acids. The CDR3 sequence is CSARNQAGELFF. CDR3 in DNA: TGCAGTGCTAGAAATCAAGCCGGGGAGCTGTTTTTT.

This chain connects TRBV5-5 to TRBJ2-1; 7 positions agree with TRBD2. CDR1 and CDR2 from the germline V gene are SGHKS and YYEKEE (reference sequence). V was clipped by 6 bases and J by 5 bases; unmatched bases: 8. The CDR3 spans 14 residues. In nucleotides, the CDR3 is TGTGCCAGCAACCTTTGGGGGGGGGACAATGAGCAGTTCTTC. It codes for CASNLWGGDNEQFF.

The chain employs TRBV7-9 and TRBJ1-2, with 9 bases identical to TRBD1. The germline V gene encodes CDR1 SEHNR and CDR2 FQNEAQ (reference sequence). V lost 3 bases to trimming and J lost 4 bases; unmatched junction nucleotides: 9. The CDR3 spans 16 residues. The CDR3 region has the DNA TGTGCCAGCAGCTTGACGGGACAGGGCCTTAGCTATGGCTACACCTTC. This sequence encodes CASSLTGQGLSYGYTF.

This chain joins TRBV3-1 and TRBJ2-1; TRBD2 matches 12 bases. V was pared by 4 bases and J by 7 bases, with 8 bases of the junction left unmatched. The CDR3 length is 16 residues. The germline CDR1 and CDR2 sequences are LGHDT and YNNKEL (reference sequence). CDR3 loop: CASSRTTSGRYNEQFF. The DNA of the CDR3 is TGTGCCAGCAGCCGGACGACTAGCGGGAGATATAATGAGCAGTTCTTC.

The CDR3 here is CSARGGASANEKLFF. DNA of the CDR3: TGCAGTGCTAGAGGGGGTGCGAGTGCTAATGAAAAACTGTTTTTT. V usage is TRBV20-1 and J usage is TRBJ1-4, with D uncertain. The V gene's germline CDR1 is DFQATT and CDR2 SNEGSKA (reference sequence). CDR3 length: 15 residues. V was shortened by 1 base and J by 3 bases, with 12 bases between the two germline ends.

The chain combines TRBV14 with TRBJ2-3, with D perhaps matching TRBD2 (6 bases). V gave up 3 bases and J gave up 2 bases, with 18 bases separating them. Germline V gives CDR1 SGHDN, CDR2 FVKESK. The length of the CDR3 is 17 residues. CDR3 sequence reads: CASSHNPGLIPTDTQYF. The DNA for the CDR3 is TGTGCCAGCAGCCACAACCCGGGACTCATACCCACAGATACGCAGTATTTT.

The rearrangement joins TRBV4-2 to TRBJ2-7; D is possibly TRBD1 (6 bases). The V end was cut by 1 base, the J end by 3 bases, with 13 bases between. This CDR3 region has 15 residues. Germline V gene sequence: CDR1 LGHNA, CDR2 YNFKEQ. The CDR3 DNA is TGTGCCAGCAGCCAAGGGGGCGGACAGTTCTACGAGCAGTACTTC. Translated: CASSQGGGQFYEQYF.

The chain is built from TRBV4-2 and TRBJ2-5, with 9 bases matching TRBD2. CDR3 size: 17 residues. J gave up 11 bases and V 1 base, and 17 bases lay outside the gene matches. CDR1 and CDR2 (germline): LGHNA, YNFKEQ. CDR3: CASSQVPAGGPRGEQYF. Here the CDR3 DNA reads TGTGCCAGCAGCCAAGTTCCAGCGGGGGGCCCCCGAGGGGAGCAGTACTTC.

V is TRBV28 and J is TRBJ2-5; 8 bases agree with TRBD1. The tail of the sequence fits TRBJ2-7 better, so the J call may be wrong. Germline assignment: CDR1 MDHEN and CDR2 SYDVKM. The CDR3 has 14 amino acids. The chain's CDR3 is CASSLWQGAAEQYF. The CDR3 DNA reads as TGTGCCAGCAGTTTATGGCAGGGGGCGGCCGAGCAGTACTTC.

The table lists this clonotype with a few counts. The V and J genes are TRBV3-1 and TRBJ2-5; 9 bases map to TRBD2. J lost 5 bases, V lost 4 bases, and 11 bases had no gene match. The CDR3 length is 16 residues. Germline V lookup: CDR1 LGHDT, CDR2 YNNKEL (reference sequence). The CDR3 coding sequence is TGTGCCAGCAGCCTTCGCGGGGGGGCGATTTCGGAGACCCAGTACTTC. Protein: CASSLRGGAISETQYF.

The CDR3 DNA reads as TGCGCCAGCAGCGAGACTAGCGGGATGATCAATGAGCAGTTCTTC. Encoded protein: CASSETSGMINEQFF. The rearrangement joins TRBV5-1 to TRBJ2-1; 11 nucleotides line up with TRBD2. The V segment lost 4 bases and the J segment 6 bases; nucleotides outside the gene matches: 6. This CDR3 is built from 15 residues. Germline CDR1 is SGHRS and CDR2 is YFSETQ.

This clonotype was detected a few times. The chain is built from TRBV6-5 and TRBJ1-6; D unclear. This CDR3 comprises 14 residues. V gave up 7 bases and J gave up 10 bases, with 17 bases separating them. Germline V gives CDR1 MNHEY, CDR2 SVGAGI. The CDR3 region has the DNA TGTGCCAGCACCAGGAGAGGGATGGAATCACCCCTCCACTTT. It encodes CASTRRGMESPLHF.

This clonotype was seen only a few times. This chain joins TRBV10-2 and TRBJ2-4; 8 bases are shared with TRBD2. The last part of the DNA fits TRBJ2-7 better; the J call may be wrong. CDR1 and CDR2 (germline): WSHSY, SAAADI. This CDR3 region has 16 residues. The CDR3 nucleotides are TGCGCCAGCAAACCCTCATACGGGGGGGCCACCTACGAGCAGTACTTC. Translating it yields CASKPSYGGATYEQYF.

This clonotype was recorded only once. V and J are TRBV6-5 and TRBJ2-1, with D unresolved. Germline CDR1 reads MNHEY; CDR2 reads SVGAGI. This CDR3 contains 11 residues. Trimming shortened V by 5 bases and J by 9 bases, and 8 bases separated the two germline ends. The CDR3 spells CASSKTGEQFF. The CDR3 coding sequence is TGTGCCAGCAGTAAGACCGGTGAGCAGTTCTTC.

This clonotype was observed a few times. The chain combines TRBV7-2 with TRBJ2-7, with 9 bases identical to TRBD2. Germline V gene data show CDR1 as SGHTA and CDR2 as FQGNSA. The CDR3 sequence is 13 residues long. V was pared by 5 bases and J by 5 bases, with 4 bases of the junction left unmatched. CDR3 nucleotides: TGTGCCAGCAGCGGGACTAGCTGGGACGAGCAGTACTTC. Protein: CASSGTSWDEQYF.

This clonotype was recorded a few times. CDR3 sequence: CASSQGPRAPYEQYF. The DNA of the CDR3 is TGTGCCAGCAGCCAAGGGCCGAGGGCCCCCTACGAGCAGTACTTC. The chain links TRBV3-1 to TRBJ2-7; a weak D match, TRBD2 (5 bases). CDR1 LGHDT and CDR2 YNNKEL come from the germline V gene (reference sequence). The V gene lost 1 base and the J gene lost 2 bases, with 12 bases spanning the gap. The CDR3 is 15 residues long.

The genes are TRBV21-1 and TRBJ2-5; the DNA was not compared with TRBD1, the D call given in the table. TRBV21-1 represents a pseudogene. CDR3 length equals 15 residues. The CDR3 DNA is TGTGCCAGCAGCACCCAGACAGGGAGGAGGGAGACCCAGTACTTC. This translates into CASSTQTGRRETQYF.

This clonotype was picked up a small number of times. CDR3 protein: CATSDWTSGRAYNEQFF. The CDR3 DNA sequence: TGTGCCACCAGTGATTGGACTAGCGGGAGGGCCTACAATGAGCAGTTCTTC. The rearrangement links TRBV24-1 to TRBJ2-1, with 15 bases aligning to TRBD2. This CDR3 contains 17 residues. The V and J ends lost 2 bases and 2 bases, in that order; junction bases with no gene match: 0. Germline V CDR1 and CDR2: KGHDR, SFDVKD.

This clonotype appeared many times. The chain has TRBV3-1 and TRBJ2-6; D is uncertain. The germline V gene encodes CDR1 LGHDT and CDR2 YNNKEL (reference sequence). The length of the CDR3 is 20 residues. The V and J ends lost 5 bases and 1 base respectively, with 24 bases between them. DNA for the CDR3: TGTGCCAGCAGCTCTTTACTTCCCCCAAATGAGAAGTCTGGGGCCAACGTCCTGACTTTC. As protein: CASSSLLPPNEKSGANVLTF.

To note about this clonotype: A much larger clone differs from this one at a single base, so this may be a read error. The chain couples TRBV25-1 to TRBJ2-1, with 12 nucleotides matching TRBD2. This CDR3 comprises 16 residues. Looked up from germline, CDR1 is MGHDK and CDR2 is SYGVNS. With V trimmed by 1 base and J by 6 bases, 4 bases remained unmatched. CDR3 residues: CASSELGTSGCNEQFF. The CDR3 DNA sequence: TGTGCCAGCAGTGAATTAGGGACTAGCGGGTGCAATGAGCAGTTCTTC.

The count of this clonotype is one. V and J are TRBV6-6 and TRBJ1-1; 7 bases are a match to TRBD1. CDR1 and CDR2 (germline): MNHNY, SVGAGI (reference sequence). J gave up 3 bases and V 5 bases, and 9 bases lay outside the gene matches. CDR3 length equals 15 residues. The CDR3 loop is CASSTQQGRDTEAFF. DNA of the CDR3: TGTGCCAGCAGTACCCAACAGGGGAGGGACACTGAAGCTTTCTTT.

The chain employs TRBV25-1 and TRBJ1-4, with 9 bases fitting TRBD1. Trimming cost V 5 bases and J 7 bases; bases outside gene matches: 8. The CDR3 spans 15 residues. Per the germline V gene, CDR1 is MGHDK and CDR2 is SYGVNS. The CDR3 DNA reads TGTGCCAGCAGTACAGAACAGGGGGCGAGTGAAAAACTGTTTTTT. Its translation: CASSTEQGASEKLFF.

This clonotype was seen a few times. The V and J genes are TRBV28 and TRBJ1-5; maybe TRBD1 (6 bases). CDR3 length: 15 residues. CDR1 is MDHEN, CDR2 SYDVKM, per germline. V shed 6 bases and J shed 2 bases, with 14 bases lying between them. CDR3 amino acids: CASRQGGSGNQPQHF. CDR3 coding DNA: TGTGCCAGCAGGCAAGGGGGATCAGGCAATCAGCCCCAGCATTTT.

This clonotype came up a few times. V is TRBV6-1 and J is TRBJ2-1; TRBD2 is a possible D gene (6 bases). The CDR3 is 15 amino acids. The V and J ends lost 7 bases and 1 base respectively, with 14 bases between them. Germline V gene lookup returns CDR1 MNHNS and CDR2 SASEGT. The CDR3: CASTRLAASYNEQFF. As DNA, the CDR3 is TGTGCCAGCACCCGATTAGCGGCATCCTACAATGAGCAGTTCTTC.